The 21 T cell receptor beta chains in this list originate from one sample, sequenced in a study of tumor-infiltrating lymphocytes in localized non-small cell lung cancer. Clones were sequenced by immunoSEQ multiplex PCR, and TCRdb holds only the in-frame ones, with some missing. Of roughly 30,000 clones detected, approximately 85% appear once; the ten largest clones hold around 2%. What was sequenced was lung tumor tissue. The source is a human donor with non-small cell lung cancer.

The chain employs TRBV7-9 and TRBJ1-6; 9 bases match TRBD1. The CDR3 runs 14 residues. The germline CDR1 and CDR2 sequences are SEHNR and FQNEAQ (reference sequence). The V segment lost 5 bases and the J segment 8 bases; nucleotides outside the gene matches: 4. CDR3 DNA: TGTGCCAGCAGCCCCCGACAGGGGGATTCACCCCTCCACTTT. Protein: CASSPRQGDSPLHF.

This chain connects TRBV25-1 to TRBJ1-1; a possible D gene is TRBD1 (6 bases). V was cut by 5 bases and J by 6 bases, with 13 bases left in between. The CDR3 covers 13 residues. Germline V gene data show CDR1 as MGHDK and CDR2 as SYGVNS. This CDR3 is CASSSQGFPEAFF. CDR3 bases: TGTGCCAGCAGTTCACAGGGTTTCCCTGAAGCTTTCTTT.

CDR3 sequence: CASSLGGLNTEAFF. The DNA of the CDR3 is TGTGCCAGCAGCTTAGGGGGCTTGAACACTGAAGCTTTCTTT. The V and J genes are TRBV7-9 and TRBJ1-1, with TRBD1 as a possible D gene (5 bases). Germline lookup yields CDR1 SEHNR and CDR2 FQNEAQ (reference sequence). The ends were cut back, 1 base at V and 0 bases at J, with 6 bases in the middle. The CDR3 is 14 residues long.

The DNA for the CDR3 is TGTGCCAGCAGTGGTCTATCGGGACAGCTTCTCGACGAGCAGTACTTC. It is translated as CASSGLSGQLLDEQYF. The rearrangement joins TRBV25-1 to TRBJ2-7, with 7 bases lining up with TRBD1. CDR3 length: 16 amino acids. Germline V lookup: CDR1 MGHDK, CDR2 SYGVNS. V lost 4 bases and J lost 5; bases outside the gene matches: 14.

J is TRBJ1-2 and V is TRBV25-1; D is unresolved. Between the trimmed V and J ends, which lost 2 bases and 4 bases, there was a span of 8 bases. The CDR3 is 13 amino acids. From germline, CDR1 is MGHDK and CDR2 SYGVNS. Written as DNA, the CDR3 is TGTGCCAGCAGTGAAGTCGGAACCTATGGCTACACCTTC. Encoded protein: CASSEVGTYGYTF.

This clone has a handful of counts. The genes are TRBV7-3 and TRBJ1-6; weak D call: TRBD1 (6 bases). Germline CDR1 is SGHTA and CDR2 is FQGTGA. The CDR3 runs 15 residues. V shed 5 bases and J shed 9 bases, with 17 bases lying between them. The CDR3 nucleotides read TGTGCCAGCAGCACAACGGGGGGGCAGGGTTCACCCCTCCACTTT. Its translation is CASSTTGGQGSPLHF.

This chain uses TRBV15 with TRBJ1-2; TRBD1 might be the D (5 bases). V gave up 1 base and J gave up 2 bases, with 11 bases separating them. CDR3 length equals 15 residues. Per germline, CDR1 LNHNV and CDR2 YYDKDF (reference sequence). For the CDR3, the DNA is TGTGCCACCAGCAGAGTGAGGGGAGAGAACTATGGCTACACCTTC. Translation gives CATSRVRGENYGYTF. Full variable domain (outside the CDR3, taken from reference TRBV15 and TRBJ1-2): DAMVIQNPRYQVTQFGKPVTLSCSQTLNHNVMYWYQQKSSQAPKLLFHYYDKDFNNEADTPDNFQSRRPNTSFCFLDIRSPGLGDTAMYLCATSRVRGENYGYTFGSGTRLTVV.

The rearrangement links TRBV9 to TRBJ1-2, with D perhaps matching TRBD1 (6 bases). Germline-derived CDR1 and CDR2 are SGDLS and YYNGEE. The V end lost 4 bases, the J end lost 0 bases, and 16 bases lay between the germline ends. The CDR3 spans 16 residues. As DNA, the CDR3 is TGTGCCAGCAGCCCCCTACAGGGACCCTCTAACTATGGCTACACCTTC. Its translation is CASSPLQGPSNYGYTF. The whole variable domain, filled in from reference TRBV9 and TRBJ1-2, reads DSGVTQTPKHLITATGQRVTLRCSPRSGDLSVYWYQQSLDQGLQFLIQYYNGEERAKGNILERFSAQQFPDLHSELNLSSLELGDSALYFCASSPLQGPSNYGYTFGSGTRLTVV.

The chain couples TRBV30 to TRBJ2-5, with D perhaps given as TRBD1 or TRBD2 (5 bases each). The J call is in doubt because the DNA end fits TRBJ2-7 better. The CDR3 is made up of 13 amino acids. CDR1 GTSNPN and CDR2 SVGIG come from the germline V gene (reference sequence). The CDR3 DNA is TGTGCCTGGAGTGTTTCGGGGCTGTACGAGCAGTACTTC. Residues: CAWSVSGLYEQYF.

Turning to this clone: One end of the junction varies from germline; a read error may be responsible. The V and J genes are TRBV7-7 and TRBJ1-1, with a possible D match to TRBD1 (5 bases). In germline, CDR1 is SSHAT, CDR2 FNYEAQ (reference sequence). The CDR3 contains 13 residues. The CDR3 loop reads CASSSQLGGEAFF. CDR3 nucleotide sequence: TGTGCTAGCAGCTCACAACTTGGGGGGGAAGCTTTCTTT.

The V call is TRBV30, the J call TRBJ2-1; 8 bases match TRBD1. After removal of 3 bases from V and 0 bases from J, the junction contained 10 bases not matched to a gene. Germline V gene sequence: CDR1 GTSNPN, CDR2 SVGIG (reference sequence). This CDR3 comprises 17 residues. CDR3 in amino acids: CAWRAAGTGGSYNEQFF. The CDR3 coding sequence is TGTGCCTGGAGGGCAGCCGGGACAGGAGGCTCCTACAATGAGCAGTTCTTC. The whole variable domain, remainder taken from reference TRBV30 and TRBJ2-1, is SQTIHQWPATLVQPVGSPLSLECTVEGTSNPNLYWYRQAAGRGLQLLFYSVGIGQISSEVPQNLSASRPQDRQFILSSKKLLLSDSGFYLCAWRAAGTGGSYNEQFFGPGTRLTVL.

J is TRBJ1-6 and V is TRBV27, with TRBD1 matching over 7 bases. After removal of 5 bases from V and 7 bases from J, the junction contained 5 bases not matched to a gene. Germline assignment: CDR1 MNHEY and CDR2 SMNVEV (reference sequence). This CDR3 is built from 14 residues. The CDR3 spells CASSVQTGNSPLHF. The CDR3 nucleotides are TGTGCCAGCAGTGTCCAGACAGGGAATTCACCCCTCCACTTT.

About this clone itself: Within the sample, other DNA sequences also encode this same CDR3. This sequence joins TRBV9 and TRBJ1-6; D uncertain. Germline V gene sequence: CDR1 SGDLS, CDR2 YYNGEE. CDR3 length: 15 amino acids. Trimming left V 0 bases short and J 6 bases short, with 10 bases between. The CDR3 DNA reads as TGTGCCAGCAGCGTAGACACCCTTTTTAATTCACCCCTCCACTTT. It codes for CASSVDTLFNSPLHF.

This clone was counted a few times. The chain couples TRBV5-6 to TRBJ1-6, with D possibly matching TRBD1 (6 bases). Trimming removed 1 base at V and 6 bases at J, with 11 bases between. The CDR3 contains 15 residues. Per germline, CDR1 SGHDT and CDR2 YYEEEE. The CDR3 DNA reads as TGTGCCAGCAGCTTGTTCGGGGGCGGTAATTCACCCCTCCACTTT. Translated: CASSLFGGGNSPLHF.

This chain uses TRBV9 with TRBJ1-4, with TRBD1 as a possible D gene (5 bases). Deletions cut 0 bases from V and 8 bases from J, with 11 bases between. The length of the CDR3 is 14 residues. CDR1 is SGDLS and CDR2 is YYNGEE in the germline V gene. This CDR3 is CASSVGGIREKLFF. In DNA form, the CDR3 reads TGTGCCAGCAGCGTAGGGGGCATCCGGGAAAAACTGTTTTTT. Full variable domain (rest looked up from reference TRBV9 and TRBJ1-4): DSGVTQTPKHLITATGQRVTLRCSPRSGDLSVYWYQQSLDQGLQFLIQYYNGEERAKGNILERFSAQQFPDLHSELNLSSLELGDSALYFCASSVGGIREKLFFGSGTQLSVL.

CDR3 residues: CASSPAGQGRETQYF. The DNA of the CDR3 is TGTGCCAGCAGCCCGGCGGGACAGGGGAGGGAGACCCAGTACTTC. V is TRBV7-2 and J is TRBJ2-5; 10 bases align to TRBD1. CDR3 size: 15 residues. Per germline, CDR1 SGHTA and CDR2 FQGNSA. V dropped 5 bases and J dropped 5; count of bases not matched to a gene: 8. Full variable domain (rest looked up from reference TRBV7-2 and TRBJ2-5): GAGVSQSPSNKVTEKGKDVELRCDPISGHTALYWYRQSLGQGLEFLIYFQGNSAPDKSGLPSDRFSAERTGGSVSTLTIQRTQQEDSAVYLCASSPAGQGRETQYFGPGTRLLVL.

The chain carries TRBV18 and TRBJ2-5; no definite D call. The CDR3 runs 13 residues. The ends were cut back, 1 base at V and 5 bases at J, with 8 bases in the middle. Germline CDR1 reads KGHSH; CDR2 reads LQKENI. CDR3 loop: CASSPLVLETQYF. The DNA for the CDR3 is TGTGCCAGCTCACCACTAGTCCTTGAGACCCAGTACTTC.

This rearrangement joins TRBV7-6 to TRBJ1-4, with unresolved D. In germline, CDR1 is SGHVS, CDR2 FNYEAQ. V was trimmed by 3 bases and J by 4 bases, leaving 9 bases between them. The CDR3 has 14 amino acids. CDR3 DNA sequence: TGTGCCAGCAGCTTGACAAACCGTAATGAAAAACTGTTTTTT. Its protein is CASSLTNRNEKLFF. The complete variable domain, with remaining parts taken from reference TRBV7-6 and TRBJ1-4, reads GAGVSQSPRYKVTKRGQDVALRCDPISGHVSLYWYRQALGQGPEFLTYFNYEAQQDKSGLPNDRFSAERPEGSISTLTIQRTEQRDSAMYRCASSLTNRNEKLFFGSGTQLSVL.

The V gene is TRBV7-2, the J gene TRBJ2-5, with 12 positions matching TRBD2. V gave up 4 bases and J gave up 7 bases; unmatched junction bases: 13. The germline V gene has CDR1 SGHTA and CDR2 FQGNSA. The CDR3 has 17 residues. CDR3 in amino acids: CASSSSGGALQSGTQYF. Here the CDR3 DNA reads TGTGCCAGCAGCTCTAGCGGGGGGGCCCTCCAATCAGGGACCCAGTACTTC. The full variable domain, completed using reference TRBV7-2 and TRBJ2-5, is GAGVSQSPSNKVTEKGKDVELRCDPISGHTALYWYRQSLGQGLEFLIYFQGNSAPDKSGLPSDRFSAERTGGSVSTLTIQRTQQEDSAVYLCASSSSGGALQSGTQYFGPGTRLLVL.

CDR3: CATSGGHPGSGNTIYF. DNA of the CDR3: TGTGCCACCAGCGGGGGACACCCCGGCTCTGGAAACACCATATATTTT. This rearrangement joins TRBV15 to TRBJ1-3, with D perhaps matching TRBD1 (6 bases). The CDR3 totals 16 residues. The germline gives CDR1 LNHNV, CDR2 YYDKDF (reference sequence). V was trimmed by 5 bases and J by 0 bases, leaving 14 bases between them.

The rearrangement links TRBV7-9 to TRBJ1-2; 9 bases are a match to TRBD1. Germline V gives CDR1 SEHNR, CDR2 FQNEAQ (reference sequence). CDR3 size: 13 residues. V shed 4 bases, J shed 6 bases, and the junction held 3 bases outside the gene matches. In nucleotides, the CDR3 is TGTGCCAGCAGCTGGGGACAGGGACATGGCTACACCTTC. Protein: CASSWGQGHGYTF.